The clone carrying this T cell receptor (beta chain) has only one observation. Trimming pared 7 bases from V and 1 base from J, leaving 13 bases between. In germline, CDR1 is MDHEN, CDR2 SYDVKM. The CDR3 sequence is 14 residues long. The data stem from a study of CD8+ T cells in alopecia areata. RNA extraction and reverse transcription yielded cDNA as sequencing template. Some clones are missing from TCRdb's copy, which holds only in-frame ones; the method was immunoSEQ multiplex PCR. The repertoire consists of about 100,000 clones, with approximately 50% occurring once and the leading ten covering approximately 23%.

This sequence originates from a human donor with alopecia areata. The J gene is TRBJ2-5, the V gene TRBV28, with D maybe TRBD2 (7 bases). The sequenced material came from NKG2D-low CD8+ T cells sorted from blood. The DNA of the CDR3 is TGTGCCAGCACCCCCCGGGGGGCCCAAGAGACCCAGTACTTC. It codes for CASTPRGAQETQYF. Complete variable domain (other parts from reference TRBV28 and TRBJ2-5): DVKVTQSSRYLVKRTGEKVFLECVQDMDHENMFWYRQDPGLGLRLIYFSYDVKMKEKGDIPEGYSVSREKKERFSLILESASTNQTSMYLCASTPRGAQETQYFGPGTRLLVL.